These 9 T cell receptor beta chains share one sample of origin, sequenced in a study of blood T cell repertoires in COVID-19. The table came from immunoSEQ multiplex PCR; TCRdb's copy has only in-frame clones and leaves some out. The sample contains over 400,000 clones, 80% to 90% of which appear only once. Sequencing used peripheral blood. The receptors originated from a human donor in a cohort sampled during active COVID-19.

This rearrangement joins TRBV18 to TRBJ2-7; 7 positions match TRBD2. This CDR3 region has 15 residues. J gave up 0 bases and V 3 bases, and 5 bases lay outside the gene matches. Per germline, CDR1 KGHSH and CDR2 LQKENI. The CDR3 loop is CASSPKGTNSYEQYF. The CDR3 coding sequence is TGTGCCAGCTCACCTAAGGGGACTAACTCCTACGAGCAGTACTTC.

The CDR3 region is CSVVTSGRGNEQFF. CDR3 coding DNA: TGCAGCGTTGTGACTAGCGGGAGAGGCAATGAGCAGTTCTTC. The rearrangement joins TRBV29-1 to TRBJ2-1; 12 bases map to TRBD2. The germline gives CDR1 SQVTM, CDR2 ANQGSEA. V was pared by 4 bases and J by 6 bases, with 4 bases of the junction left unmatched. The CDR3 loop spans 14 amino acids.

J is TRBJ2-2 and V is TRBV27, with a tentative D call TRBD1 (6 bases). The germline V gene encodes CDR1 MNHEY and CDR2 SMNVEV (reference sequence). V lost 0 bases and J lost 5, with 7 bases in between. The CDR3 runs to 14 residues. Here the CDR3 reads CASSLSRGTGELFF. Written as DNA, the CDR3 is TGTGCCAGCAGTTTATCGAGGGGGACCGGGGAGCTGTTTTTT.

This rearrangement joins TRBV28 to TRBJ2-5, with D perhaps matching TRBD2 (5 bases). V lost 3 bases, J lost 3 bases, and 5 bases lay in between. Germline V gene data show CDR1 as MDHEN and CDR2 as SYDVKM. This CDR3 has 12 residues. Written as DNA, the CDR3 is TGTGCCAGCAGTTTCGGGGAAGAGACCCAGTACTTC. Translating gives CASSFGEETQYF. Variable domain in full (rest from reference TRBV28 and TRBJ2-5): DVKVTQSSRYLVKRTGEKVFLECVQDMDHENMFWYRQDPGLGLRLIYFSYDVKMKEKGDIPEGYSVSREKKERFSLILESASTNQTSMYLCASSFGEETQYFGPGTRLLVL.

V gene TRBV21-1 combines with J gene TRBJ2-1; the table's D call of TRBD2 was not tested on the DNA. TRBV21-1 is an annotated pseudogene. CDR3 length: 14 residues. The CDR3 spells CASSKKSGSTEQFF. The CDR3 DNA sequence: TGTGCCAGCAGCAAAAAGAGCGGGAGTACTGAGCAGTTCTTC.

The V gene is TRBV19, the J gene TRBJ2-1; 9 bases agree with TRBD2. Germline CDR1 and CDR2: LNHDA and SQIVND (reference sequence). The CDR3 length is 18 residues. V shed 0 bases and J 4 bases; nucleotides not matched to a gene: 10. The CDR3: CASSIDGPTSGLYNEQFF. Written as DNA, the CDR3 is TGTGCCAGTAGTATAGATGGACCCACTAGCGGGTTGTACAATGAGCAGTTCTTC. Complete variable domain (other parts from reference TRBV19 and TRBJ2-1): DGGITQSPKYLFRKEGQNVTLSCEQNLNHDAMYWYRQDPGQGLRLIYYSQIVNDFQKGDIAEGYSVSREKKESFPLTVTSAQKNPTAFYLCASSIDGPTSGLYNEQFFGPGTRLTVL.

This chain joins TRBV7-3 and TRBJ1-1; tentative D call: TRBD1 (6 bases). The CDR3 extends over 12 amino acids. V lost 5 bases to trimming and J lost 4 bases, with 8 bases between them. Germline-derived CDR1 and CDR2 are SGHTA and FQGTGA. The CDR3 loop is CASSEGGTEAFF. The DNA for the CDR3 is TGTGCCAGCAGCGAAGGGGGCACTGAAGCTTTCTTT.

The chain links TRBV19 to TRBJ1-2; D possibly corresponds to TRBD1 (6 bases). CDR1 and CDR2 from the germline V gene are LNHDA and SQIVND (reference sequence). Trimming stripped 5 bases from V and 8 bases from J, with 15 bases between. This CDR3 is 13 amino acids long. The CDR3 is CASSARTGLGYTF. CDR3 in DNA: TGTGCCAGTAGTGCACGAACAGGGCTGGGCTACACCTTC. The entire variable domain, with the rest obtained from reference TRBV19 and TRBJ1-2, is as follows: DGGITQSPKYLFRKEGQNVTLSCEQNLNHDAMYWYRQDPGQGLRLIYYSQIVNDFQKGDIAEGYSVSREKKESFPLTVTSAQKNPTAFYLCASSARTGLGYTFGSGTRLTVV.

This chain links TRBV24-1 with TRBJ2-1; the match to TRBD2 covers 16 bases. Unmatched junction bases numbered 6, after V lost 4 bases and J lost 10 bases. This CDR3 comprises 16 residues. Germline-derived CDR1 and CDR2 are KGHDR and SFDVKD. In DNA form, the CDR3 reads TGTGCCACCAGTGACTCCGGGACTAGCGGGAGGGCCGAGCAGTTCTTC. Encoded protein: CATSDSGTSGRAEQFF.